Following are 19 T cell receptor beta chains from one sample sequenced in a study of blood T cell repertoires in COVID-19 (dated by TCRdb to the early 2020s). Library construction relied on the immunoSEQ multiplex PCR assay. Entries here come from immuneACCESS through TCRdb and include only in-frame sequences with V and J called. Some clones fail to appear in such tables; in the studies checked, an unresolved V gene covers under half of the shortfall, and the cause of the remainder is unknown. This sample has about 280,000 clones in its table, and around nine tenths of those were observed once. The top ten hold about 6% of the sample. Sequencing input: PBMCs or T cells enriched from blood (not recorded which). These receptors were collected from a woman aged 40 to 50 who had recovered from COVID-19.

This rearrangement joins TRBV4-2 to TRBJ1-2; TRBD1 might be the D (6 bases). CDR3 length: 14 residues. Germline CDR1 and CDR2: LGHNA and YNFKEQ. The germline V and J ends were trimmed by 2 bases and 5 bases, with 12 bases remaining between them. The CDR3 DNA reads as TGTGCCAGCAGCCAACGGACAGACCCTTATGGCTACACCTTC. Protein: CASSQRTDPYGYTF.

This clone was detected once. V gene TRBV7-2 combines with J gene TRBJ1-5; 7 nucleotides agree with TRBD1. The V segment lost 4 bases and the J segment 7 bases; nucleotides outside the gene matches: 7. The CDR3 loop spans 14 amino acids. The germline V gene encodes CDR1 SGHTA and CDR2 FQGNSA. CDR3 coding DNA: TGTGCCAGCAGCTCTATACAGGGGAACCAGCCCCAGCATTTT. Translating gives CASSSIQGNQPQHF.

The chain combines TRBV19 with TRBJ2-7; the D gene is possibly TRBD2 (7 bases). The CDR3 totals 12 residues. CDR1 LNHDA and CDR2 SQIVND come from the germline V gene (reference sequence). The CDR3 protein is CRGRAENYEQYF. The CDR3 DNA is TGTAGGGGGAGGGCCGAAAACTACGAGCAGTACTTC.

J is TRBJ2-3 and V is TRBV12-5; 8 bases agree with TRBD1. The CDR3 totals 16 residues. Germline V gene sequence: CDR1 LGHNT, CDR2 FRNRAP. The junction had 6 bases not matched to a gene; V was cut back by 1 base and J by 3 bases. This CDR3 is CASGLGQGSGTDTQYF. CDR3 coding DNA: TGTGCTAGTGGTTTGGGACAGGGGAGTGGGACAGATACGCAGTATTTT.

In this sample, this clone turned up once. CDR3 in DNA: TGTGCCAGCAGTCTAGCGGCGGGAGGGGCCTACGAGCAGTACTTC. Protein sequence: CASSLAAGGAYEQYF. This chain links TRBV28 with TRBJ2-7, with 9 bases aligning to TRBD2. Trimming cost V 5 bases and J 2 bases; bases outside gene matches: 7. Germline CDR1 is MDHEN and CDR2 is SYDVKM. The CDR3 runs 15 residues.

V usage is TRBV5-1 and J usage is TRBJ2-7, with 9 bases identical to TRBD1. The CDR3 is 16 amino acids. The germline V gene has CDR1 SGHRS and CDR2 YFSETQ. The trim removed 2 bases at V and 6 bases at J, leaving 12 bases unmatched. The CDR3 loop is CASSFSSGTGKSEQYF. CDR3 bases: TGCGCCAGCAGCTTTTCTTCCGGGACAGGGAAAAGCGAGCAGTACTTC.

The chain is built from TRBV7-2 and TRBJ1-6, with 8 positions matching TRBD1. This CDR3 is 15 amino acids long. The trim removed 1 base at V and 10 bases at J, leaving 6 bases unmatched. Germline lookup yields CDR1 SGHTA and CDR2 FQGNSA. CDR3: CASSLVRTGQSPLHF. For the CDR3, the DNA is TGTGCCAGCAGCTTAGTCCGGACAGGGCAATCACCCCTCCACTTT.

The V call is TRBV28, the J call TRBJ1-2, with 9 bases aligning to TRBD1. V was clipped by 5 bases and J by 4 bases; unmatched bases: 5. CDR3 size: 14 residues. Germline V gene sequence: CDR1 MDHEN, CDR2 SYDVKM. The CDR3 is CASSGGQGSYGYTF. The CDR3 coding sequence is TGTGCCAGCAGTGGGGGACAGGGTAGCTATGGCTACACCTTC.

In nucleotides, the CDR3 is TGTGCCATCCATGCCAAGGGGGGGGGAAGCACAGATACGCAGTATTTT. Translated: CAIHAKGGGSTDTQYF. The rearrangement joins TRBV3-1 (or the pseudogene TRBV3-2) to TRBJ2-3; a possible D gene is TRBD2 (7 bases). This CDR3 is built from 16 residues. Germline V CDR1 and CDR2: LGHDT, YNNKEL (reference sequence). V was trimmed by 10 bases and J by 0 bases, leaving 20 bases between them.

This chain connects TRBV28 to TRBJ2-7; D unclear. The CDR3 extends over 13 amino acids. Germline V CDR1 and CDR2: MDHEN, SYDVKM. V was pared by 2 bases and J by 1 base, with 6 bases between. CDR3: CASSLRSSYEQYF. The CDR3 DNA reads TGTGCCAGCAGTTTAAGGAGTTCCTACGAGCAGTACTTC.

This clone came up once. V is TRBV7-9 and J is TRBJ2-2; TRBD2 matches 7 bases. J gave up 6 bases and V 6 bases, and 10 bases lay outside the gene matches. Germline V gives CDR1 SEHNR, CDR2 FQNEAQ (reference sequence). CDR3 size: 15 residues. DNA for the CDR3: TGTGCCAGCAGTCCCCATGGCGGGAGAGCCGGGGAGCTGTTTTTT. It is translated as CASSPHGGRAGELFF.

V gene TRBV24-1 combines with J gene TRBJ1-5, with 10 nucleotides matching TRBD1. Germline CDR1 is KGHDR and CDR2 is SFDVKD. The CDR3 has 15 residues. The V segment lost 4 bases and the J segment 6 bases; nucleotides outside the gene matches: 5. The CDR3 loop reads CATSEGTGVGQPQHF. CDR3 in DNA: TGTGCCACCAGTGAGGGGACAGGGGTAGGTCAGCCCCAGCATTTT.

The CDR3 DNA follows: TGTGCCAGCAGTTCCCCGGGACAGGTGCTCTATGGCTACACCTTC. Amino acid sequence: CASSSPGQVLYGYTF. This sequence joins TRBV6-5 and TRBJ1-2, with 8 bases lining up with TRBD1. Germline V gene lookup returns CDR1 MNHEY and CDR2 SVGAGI. This CDR3 comprises 15 residues. V lost 4 bases, J lost 4 bases, and 8 bases stayed unmatched.

V usage is TRBV14 and J usage is TRBJ2-3, with 9 bases lining up with TRBD2. V was pared by 3 bases and J by 1 base, with 5 bases of the junction left unmatched. CDR3 length: 16 amino acids. Germline assignment: CDR1 SGHDN and CDR2 FVKESK. The CDR3 coding sequence is TGTGCCAGCAGCCACCGCCTAGCGGGGCGCACAGATACGCAGTATTTT. This sequence encodes CASSHRLAGRTDTQYF.

The chain carries TRBV18 and TRBJ1-1; no firm D call. Per the germline V gene, CDR1 is KGHSH and CDR2 is LQKENI. The CDR3 covers 13 residues. Trimming shortened V by 3 bases and J by 3 bases, and 8 bases separated the two germline ends. This CDR3 reads CASSPTQDTEAFF. CDR3 coding DNA: TGTGCCAGCTCACCGACCCAGGACACTGAAGCTTTCTTT.

The rearrangement uses TRBV7-6 and TRBJ2-3, with D unresolved. Germline CDR1 SGHVS, CDR2 FNYEAQ. Deletions cut 4 bases from V and 0 bases from J, with 8 bases between. The CDR3 runs 14 residues. The CDR3 DNA reads TGTGCCAGCAGCTGGAGCAGTAGCACAGATACGCAGTATTTT. Residues: CASSWSSSTDTQYF. Together with reference TRBV7-6 and TRBJ2-3, the CDR3 gives the full variable domain: GAGVSQSPRYKVTKRGQDVALRCDPISGHVSLYWYRQALGQGPEFLTYFNYEAQQDKSGLPNDRFSAERPEGSISTLTIQRTEQRDSAMYRCASSWSSSTDTQYFGPGTRLTVL.

The genes are TRBV27 and TRBJ1-6; tentatively, D is TRBD1 (6 bases). V dropped 8 bases and J dropped 10 bases, with 15 bases sitting between them. CDR1 MNHEY and CDR2 SMNVEV come from the germline V gene (reference sequence). This CDR3 contains 13 residues. This chain's CDR3 is CASSRTVRSPLHF. CDR3 coding DNA: TGTGCCAGCTCCAGGACAGTCCGCTCACCCCTCCACTTT.

This clone was detected once. The rearrangement links TRBV10-2 to TRBJ1-1; 9 bases are a match to TRBD1. Germline V gene data show CDR1 as WSHSY and CDR2 as SAAADI. Trimming cost V 3 bases and J 1 base; bases outside gene matches: 3. The CDR3 extends over 15 amino acids. The CDR3 DNA is TGCGCCAGCAGTGAAGACAGGGGGGAGAACACTGAAGCTTTCTTT. Protein: CASSEDRGENTEAFF.

This clone was recorded only once. The chain uses TRBV19 and TRBJ1-5; tentative D call: TRBD1 (6 bases). V lost 2 bases to trimming and J lost 4 bases, with 15 bases between them. The germline gives CDR1 LNHDA, CDR2 SQIVND (reference sequence). This CDR3 contains 16 residues. CDR3 sequence: CASSIRGGGRNQPQHF. CDR3 bases: TGTGCCAGTAGTATACGGGGAGGGGGGCGTAATCAGCCCCAGCATTTT.